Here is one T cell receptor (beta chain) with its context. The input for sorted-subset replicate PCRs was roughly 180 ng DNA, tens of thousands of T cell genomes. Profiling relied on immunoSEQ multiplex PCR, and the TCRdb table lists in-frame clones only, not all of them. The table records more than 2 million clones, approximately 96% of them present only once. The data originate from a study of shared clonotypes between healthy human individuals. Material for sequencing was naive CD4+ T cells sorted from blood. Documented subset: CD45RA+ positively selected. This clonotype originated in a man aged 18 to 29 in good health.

The chain's CDR3 is CASSPTGYGGELFF. The CDR3, as DNA: TGTGCCAGCAGCCCGACAGGGTATGGCGGGGAGCTGTTTTTT. The chain has TRBV7-9 and TRBJ2-2; TRBD1 agrees at 7 bases. The CDR3 spans 14 residues. V was clipped by 5 bases and J by 7 bases; unmatched bases: 7. Per germline, CDR1 SEHNR and CDR2 FQNEAQ (reference sequence).